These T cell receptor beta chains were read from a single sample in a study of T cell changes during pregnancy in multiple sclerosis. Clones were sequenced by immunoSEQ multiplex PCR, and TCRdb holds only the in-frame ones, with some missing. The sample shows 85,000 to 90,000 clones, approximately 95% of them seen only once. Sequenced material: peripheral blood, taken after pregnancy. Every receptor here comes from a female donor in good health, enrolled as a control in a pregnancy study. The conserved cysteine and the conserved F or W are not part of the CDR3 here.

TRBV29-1	SVDWAGGQNEQF
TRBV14	ASSQDYPGWSPYGYT
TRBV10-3	AISLDRGASEQY
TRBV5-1	ASSLRGRGYQETQY
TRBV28	ASNQVPGAFNQPQH
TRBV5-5	ASSLQSTDTQY
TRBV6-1	ASSETGELF
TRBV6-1	ASSFDRGDEKLF
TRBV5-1	ASSLVQYTGELF
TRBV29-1	SVRGGHAYEQY
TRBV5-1	ASSRSGKQETQY
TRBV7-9	ASSSNEAGQETQY
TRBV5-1	ASSSAGTGQNIQY
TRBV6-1	ASSGAGTGVKEQY
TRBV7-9	ASSEDKTETQY
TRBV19	ASSISIKAIRDT
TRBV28	ASSFPQAFKQY
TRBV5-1	ASKPELTGFEQY
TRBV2	ASREDRGDDEQY
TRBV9	ASSAGPGQQSYEQY
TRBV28	ASSFLLAGSYEQY
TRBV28	ASSYLLIYYGYT
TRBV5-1	ATQTSGSYTDTQY
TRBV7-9	ASSLTQGYGYGYT
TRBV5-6	ASSLVSATTATQY
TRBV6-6	ASSLPTGLNEQY
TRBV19	ASSLLGTGGSGANVLT
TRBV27	ASRPDLGLEDWTGTYEQY
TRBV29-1	SVSPPGPDTQY
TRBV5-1	ASSLNLQGPRPYEQY
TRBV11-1	ASSDRTSGSADTQY
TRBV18	ASSPFSSMTRETQY
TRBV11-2	ASRMIRDFPMNEQY